This entry concerns a single T cell receptor (beta chain). This entry belongs to a study of blood T cell repertoires in COVID-19. Method: immunoSEQ multiplex PCR; TCRdb's copy keeps in-frame clones and lacks some. The sample shows 150,000 to 200,000 clones, approximately 88% of them seen only once. V lost 4 bases to trimming and J lost 3 bases; unmatched junction nucleotides: 2. Germline CDR1 and CDR2: MNHEY and SMNVEV (reference sequence). This CDR3 comprises 15 residues. The rearrangement joins TRBV27 to TRBJ2-3, with 12 bases lining up with TRBD2. Sequencing was performed on PBMCs or T cells enriched from blood (not recorded which). The source is a man between 65 and 85 years old who had been exposed to COVID-19. The CDR3 sequence: CASSSLAGGTDTQYF. The CDR3 DNA follows: TGTGCCAGCAGTTCACTAGCGGGGGGTACAGATACGCAGTATTTT.